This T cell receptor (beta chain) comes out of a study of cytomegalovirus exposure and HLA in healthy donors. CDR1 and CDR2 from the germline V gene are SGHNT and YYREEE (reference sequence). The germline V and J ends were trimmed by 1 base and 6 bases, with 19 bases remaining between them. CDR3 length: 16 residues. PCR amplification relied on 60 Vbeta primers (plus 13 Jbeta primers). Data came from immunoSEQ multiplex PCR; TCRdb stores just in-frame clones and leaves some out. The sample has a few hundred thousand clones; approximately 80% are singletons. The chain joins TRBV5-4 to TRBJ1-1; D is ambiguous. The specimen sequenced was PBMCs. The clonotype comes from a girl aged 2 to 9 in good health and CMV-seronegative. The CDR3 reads CASSLTPPRQKSEAFF. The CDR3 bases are TGTGCCAGCAGCTTGACGCCGCCCCGCCAGAAATCTGAAGCTTTCTTT.